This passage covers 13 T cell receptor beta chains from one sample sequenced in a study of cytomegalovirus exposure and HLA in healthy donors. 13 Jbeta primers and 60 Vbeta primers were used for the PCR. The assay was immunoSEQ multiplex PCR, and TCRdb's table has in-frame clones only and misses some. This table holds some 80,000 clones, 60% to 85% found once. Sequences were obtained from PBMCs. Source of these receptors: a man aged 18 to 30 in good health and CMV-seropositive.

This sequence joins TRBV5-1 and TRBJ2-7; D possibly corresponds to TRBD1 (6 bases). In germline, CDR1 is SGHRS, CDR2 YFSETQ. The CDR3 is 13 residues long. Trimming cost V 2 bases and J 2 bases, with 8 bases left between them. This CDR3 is CASSFGQTYEQYF. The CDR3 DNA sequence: TGCGCCAGCAGCTTCGGACAGACCTACGAGCAGTACTTC.

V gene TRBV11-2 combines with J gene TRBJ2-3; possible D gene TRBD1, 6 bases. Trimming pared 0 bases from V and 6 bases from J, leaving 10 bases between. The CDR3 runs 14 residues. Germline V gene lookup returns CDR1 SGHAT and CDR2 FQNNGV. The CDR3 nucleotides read TGTGCCAGCAGCTTAGAAGCACAGGGCGATACGCAGTATTTT. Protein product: CASSLEAQGDTQYF. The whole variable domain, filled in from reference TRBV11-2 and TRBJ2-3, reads EAGVAQSPRYKIIEKRQSVAFWCNPISGHATLYWYQQILGQGPKLLIQFQNNGVVDDSQLPKDRFSAERLKGVDSTLKIQPAKLEDSAVYLCASSLEAQGDTQYFGPGTRLTVL.

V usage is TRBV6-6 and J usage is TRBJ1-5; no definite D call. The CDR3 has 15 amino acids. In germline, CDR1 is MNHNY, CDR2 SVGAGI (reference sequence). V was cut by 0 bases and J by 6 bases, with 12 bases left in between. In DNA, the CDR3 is TGTGCCAGCAGTTACTCAACGGTTCGCGGTCAGCCCCAGCATTTT. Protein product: CASSYSTVRGQPQHF.

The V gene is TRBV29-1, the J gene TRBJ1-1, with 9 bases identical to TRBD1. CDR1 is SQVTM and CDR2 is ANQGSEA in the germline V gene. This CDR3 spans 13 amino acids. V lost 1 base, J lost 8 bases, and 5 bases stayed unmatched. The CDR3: CSVEGGTGPEAFF. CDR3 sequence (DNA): TGCAGCGTTGAAGGCGGGACAGGGCCCGAAGCTTTCTTT.

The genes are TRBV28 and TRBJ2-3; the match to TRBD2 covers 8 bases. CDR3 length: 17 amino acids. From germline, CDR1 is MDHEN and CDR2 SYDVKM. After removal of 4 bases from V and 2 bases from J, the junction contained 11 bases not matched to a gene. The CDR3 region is CASSSRTGLVFTDTQYF. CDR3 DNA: TGTGCCAGCAGTTCCCGGACGGGACTAGTTTTCACAGATACGCAGTATTTT.

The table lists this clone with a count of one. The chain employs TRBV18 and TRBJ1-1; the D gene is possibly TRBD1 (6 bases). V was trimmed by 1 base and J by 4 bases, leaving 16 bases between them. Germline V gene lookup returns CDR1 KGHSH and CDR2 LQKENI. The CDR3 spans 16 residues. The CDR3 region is CASSPQSIQGGTEAFF. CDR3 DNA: TGTGCCAGCTCACCACAATCGATACAGGGTGGCACTGAAGCTTTCTTT.

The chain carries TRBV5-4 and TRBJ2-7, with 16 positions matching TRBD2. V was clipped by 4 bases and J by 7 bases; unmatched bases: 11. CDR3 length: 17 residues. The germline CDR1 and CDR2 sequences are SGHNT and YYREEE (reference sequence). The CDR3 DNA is TGTGCCAGCAGCCTGAGTCCGGGACTAGCGGGAGGGAGAGAGCAGTACTTC. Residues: CASSLSPGLAGGREQYF.

For the CDR3, the DNA is TGCGCCAGCAGTGGGGGACTACAAGAGACCCAGTACTTC. This encodes CASSGGLQETQYF. This rearrangement joins TRBV10-1 to TRBJ2-5; 7 bases are a match to TRBD2. This CDR3 has 13 amino acids. Germline V lookup: CDR1 WNHNN, CDR2 SYGVQD (reference sequence). The V gene end was trimmed by 4 bases and the J gene end by 2 bases; junction bases not matched to a gene: 1.

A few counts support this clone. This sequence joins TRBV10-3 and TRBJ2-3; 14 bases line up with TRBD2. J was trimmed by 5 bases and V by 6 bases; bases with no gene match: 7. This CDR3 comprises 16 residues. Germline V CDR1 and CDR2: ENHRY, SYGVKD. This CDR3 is CAIRTGLAGVVDTQYF. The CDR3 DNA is TGTGCCATCAGAACGGGACTAGCGGGAGTTGTAGATACGCAGTATTTT.

CDR3 sequence: CASSVPGGATDTQYF. CDR3 DNA sequence: TGTGCCAGCAGCGTACCCGGCGGAGCCACAGATACGCAGTATTTT. The V and J genes are TRBV9 and TRBJ2-3; D remains unclear. CDR1 and CDR2 (germline): SGDLS, YYNGEE. The CDR3 consists of 15 residues. Between the trimmed V and J ends, which lost 1 base and 2 bases, there was a span of 11 bases.

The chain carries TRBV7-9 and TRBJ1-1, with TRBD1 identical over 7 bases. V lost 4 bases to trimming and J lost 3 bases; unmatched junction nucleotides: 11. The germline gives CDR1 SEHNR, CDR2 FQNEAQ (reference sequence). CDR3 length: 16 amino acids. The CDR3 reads CASSSSLTGQDTEAFF. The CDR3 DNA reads TGTGCCAGCAGCTCTTCTTTGACAGGGCAGGACACTGAAGCTTTCTTT.

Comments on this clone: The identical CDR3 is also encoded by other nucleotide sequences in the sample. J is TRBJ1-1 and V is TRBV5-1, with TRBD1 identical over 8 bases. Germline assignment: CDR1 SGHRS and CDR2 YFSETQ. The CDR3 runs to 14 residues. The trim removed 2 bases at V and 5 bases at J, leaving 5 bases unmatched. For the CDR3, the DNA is TGCGCCAGCAGCTTAGGACAGGGAGGGACTGAAGCTTTCTTT. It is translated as CASSLGQGGTEAFF.

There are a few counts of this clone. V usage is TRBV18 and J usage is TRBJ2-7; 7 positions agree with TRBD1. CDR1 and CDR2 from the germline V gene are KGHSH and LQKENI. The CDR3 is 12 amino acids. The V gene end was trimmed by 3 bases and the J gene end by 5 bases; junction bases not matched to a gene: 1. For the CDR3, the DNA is TGTGCCAGCTCACCGGGACAGCACGAGCAGTACTTC. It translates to CASSPGQHEQYF.